Below, 7 T cell receptor beta chains from the same sample are listed, as sequenced in a study of low-dose radiotherapy and immunotherapy resistance in tumors. Indicated time point: after trial treatment. Noted treatment: LDRT plus nivolumab, ipilimumab, low-dose cyclophosphamide and aspirin (RACIN trial). TRAV- and TRBV-specific primers, spanning alpha and beta chains, primed first-strand cDNA. The authors ran about 21 PCR cycles to amplify TCRs with a constant-region primer and V-primer adapter. TCRdb fed the reads into MiXCR, producing one record per CDR3 protein. The data contain nearly 60,000 distinct CDR3 sequences, about 23% of them singletons. Material: PBMCs, obtained after low-dose radiotherapy plus immunotherapy. Source of these receptors: a male donor with prostate cancer.

This chain joins TRBV2 and TRBJ2-3, with D unclear. The CDR3 is 14 amino acids. Germline-derived CDR1 and CDR2 are SNHLY and FYNNEI. V was trimmed by 5 bases and J by 6 bases, leaving 15 bases between them. CDR3 region: CASSPLIMADTQYF. The DNA for the CDR3 is TGTGCCAGCAGTCCACTCATCATGGCTGATACGCAGTATTTT.

This clonotype was picked up many times. J is TRBJ1-6 and V is TRBV28, with a possible D match to TRBD1 (6 bases). Germline V gene lookup returns CDR1 MDHEN and CDR2 SYDVKM. The CDR3 length is 16 residues. The V end lost 2 bases, the J end lost 5 bases, and 13 bases lay between the germline ends. The CDR3 DNA is TGTGCCAGCAGTTTAAGAATCACAGGGAATAATTCACCCCTCCACTTT. This gives the protein CASSLRITGNNSPLHF.

This clonotype was seen ten or more times. The gene calls are TRBV24-1 and TRBJ2-1, with 8 positions matching TRBD1. CDR1 and CDR2 from the germline V gene are KGHDR and SFDVKD. Trimming at V came to 4 bases and at J to 6 bases, leaving 10 bases not matched to a gene. The CDR3 loop spans 16 amino acids. In DNA form, the CDR3 reads TGTGCCACCAGTGAGGACAGGGAGTATGCTACCAATGAGCAGTTCTTC. Protein: CATSEDREYATNEQFF.

This clonotype was seen repeatedly, ten times or more. V and J are TRBV23-1 and TRBJ2-7; D unclear. TRBV23-1 is an open reading frame, and its role is uncertain. Trimming left V 6 bases short and J 2 bases short, with 14 bases between. CDR3 size: 14 residues. CDR3 sequence (DNA): TGCGCCAGCAGCCCTCGCGGCGGACCCTACGAGCAGTACTTC. Residues: CASSPRGGPYEQYF.

V usage is TRBV7-2 and J usage is TRBJ2-7, with unresolved D. This CDR3 comprises 16 residues. The germline V gene encodes CDR1 SGHTA and CDR2 FQGNSA. V was clipped by 5 bases and J by 7 bases, with 24 bases between them. The CDR3 nucleotides are TGTGCCAGCAGCCCGAGCCTACAAGGCTCGTACAATGAGCAGTACTTC. Encoded protein: CASSPSLQGSYNEQYF.

This clonotype was detected many times. The J gene is TRBJ2-5, the V gene TRBV15, with D tentatively TRBD1 (6 bases). Trimming pared 2 bases from V and 4 bases from J, leaving 17 bases between. The CDR3 totals 16 residues. The germline V gene has CDR1 LNHNV and CDR2 YYDKDF (reference sequence). The CDR3 bases are TGTGCCACCAGCAGAACCACCCAGGGACACCGAGAGACCCAGTACTTC. This codes for CATSRTTQGHRETQYF.

This clonotype was detected many times. This chain uses TRBV4-3 with TRBJ2-2; TRBD1 might be the D (6 bases). Germline V gene data show CDR1 as LGHNA and CDR2 as YSLEER. The CDR3 sequence is 15 residues long. V lost 8 bases and J 0 bases, leaving 13 bases between the germline ends. The CDR3 here is CASRVGTTNTGELFF. CDR3 in DNA: TGCGCCAGCCGGGTTGGGACAACGAACACCGGGGAGCTGTTTTTT.